This is a list of T cell receptor beta chains from one sample in a study of T cells in Graves' hyperthyroidism and ophthalmopathy. One entry per CDR3 protein results from TCRdb running MiXCR on the multiplex PCR reads. Seen here are around 200,000 distinct CDR3 sequences, about 15% observed once, and the top ten hold approximately 28%. The sample was blood. These receptors were obtained from a woman between 50 and 59 years old with Graves' hyperthyroidism. Each CDR3 is given with its conserved first and last residue. Each record gives: D gene, J gene, clone size, V gene, CDR3 protein, CDR3 DNA. D genes are given only for firm matches. Expanded clones are given a class, and other clones once, few, many or no size at all.

D: -; J: TRBJ2-1; size: many; V: TRBV11-2; CDR3: CASSLDRFGGEGDNEQFF; DNA: TGTGCCAGCAGCTTAGATCGTTTCGGAGGGGAGGGGGACAATGAGCAGTTCTTC
D: -; J: TRBJ2-7; size: many; V: TRBV27; CDR3: CASSLTGISYEQYF; DNA: TGTGCCAGCAGTTTAACAGGGATCTCCTACGAGCAGTACTTC
D: -; J: TRBJ1-2; size: many; V: TRBV28; CDR3: CASSPNYGYTF; DNA: TGTGCCAGCAGCCCTAACTATGGCTACACCTTC
D: TRBD1; J: TRBJ1-2; size: many; V: TRBV18; CDR3: CASSPAGTGRSNYGYTF; DNA: TGTGCCAGCTCACCGGCCGGGACAGGGCGAAGTAACTATGGCTACACCTTC
D: -; J: TRBJ1-6; size: few; V: TRBV10-1; CDR3: CASRGEGRGSPLHF; DNA: TGCGCCAGCAGAGGGGAGGGTCGTGGATCACCCCTCCACTTT
D: TRBD2; J: TRBJ2-7; size: many; V: TRBV7-9; CDR3: CASRGGGTDEQYF; DNA: TGTGCCAGCAGGGGGGGGGGGACCGACGAGCAGTACTTC
D: TRBD1; J: TRBJ1-5; size: many; V: TRBV19; CDR3: CASSRGQGVRQPQHF; DNA: TGTGCCAGTAGCCGGGGACAGGGGGTCCGCCAGCCCCAGCATTTT
D: -; J: TRBJ2-5; size: few; V: TRBV9; CDR3: CASSVVVGRGETQYF; DNA: TGTGCCAGCAGCGTAGTAGTGGGCAGGGGAGAGACCCAGTACTTC
D: TRBD1; J: TRBJ1-5; size: -; V: TRBV27; CDR3: CASTLTGGSDQPQHF; DNA: TGTGCCAGCACCCTCACAGGGGGATCGGATCAGCCCCAGCATTTT
D: TRBD2; J: TRBJ2-7; size: few; V: TRBV5-1; CDR3: CASSPTSGVSSYEQYF; DNA: TGCGCCAGCAGTCCGACTAGCGGGGTGTCCTCCTACGAGCAGTACTTC
D: -; J: TRBJ1-1; size: many; V: TRBV9; CDR3: CASSDDGTEAFF; DNA: TGTGCCAGCAGCGACGACGGTACTGAAGCTTTCTTT
D: -; J: TRBJ2-7; size: -; V: TRBV4-1; CDR3: CASSQGTASYEQYF; DNA: TGCGCCAGCAGCCAAGGGACAGCATCCTACGAGCAGTACTTC
D: -; J: TRBJ1-1; size: many; V: TRBV6-1; CDR3: CASDDSPNTEAFF; DNA: TGTGCCAGCGATGACAGTCCGAACACTGAAGCTTTCTTT
D: -; J: TRBJ1-1; size: few; V: TRBV4-2; CDR3: CASSQGPRNMNTEAFF; DNA: TGTGCCAGCAGCCAAGGTCCCCGGAACATGAACACTGAAGCTTTCTTT
D: TRBD1; J: TRBJ2-3; size: many; V: TRBV5-5; CDR3: CASSSTGLTDTQYF; DNA: TGTGCCAGCAGCTCGACAGGGTTGACAGATACGCAGTATTTT
D: TRBD2; J: TRBJ2-5; size: many; V: TRBV7-2; CDR3: CASSPDSSGVIEYF; DNA: TGTGCCAGCAGCCCGGATTCTAGCGGGGTTATAGAGTACTTC
D: -; J: TRBJ1-1; size: many; V: TRBV6-2/TRBV6-3; CDR3: CASSYLLETWRTEAFF; DNA: TGTGCCAGCAGTTATCTCCTTGAGACCTGGAGGACTGAAGCTTTCTTT
D: -; J: TRBJ2-7; size: many; V: TRBV12-3/TRBV12-4; CDR3: CASTHGPPQSYEQYF; DNA: TGTGCCAGCACACACGGGCCCCCGCAATCCTACGAGCAGTACTTC
D: -; J: TRBJ2-3; size: many; V: TRBV28; CDR3: CASSSDVTDTQYF; DNA: TGTGCCAGCAGTTCGGACGTAACAGATACGCAGTATTTT
D: -; J: TRBJ2-3; size: many; V: TRBV2; CDR3: CASSEARSDTQYF; DNA: TGTGCCAGCAGTGAAGCACGTTCCGATACGCAGTATTTT
D: TRBD2; J: TRBJ2-7; size: -; V: TRBV10-3; CDR3: CAISEPRGSGDILGEQYF; DNA: TGTGCCATCAGTGAGCCCCGTGGTAGCGGGGATATTCTGGGCGAGCAGTACTTC
D: -; J: TRBJ1-2; size: few; V: TRBV4-1; CDR3: CASSDDRGNYGYTF; DNA: TGCGCCAGCAGCGATGATAGGGGTAACTATGGCTACACCTTC
D: TRBD1; J: TRBJ2-5; size: -; V: TRBV28; CDR3: CATQRWSGTDQETQYF; DNA: TGTGCCACCCAAAGATGGTCCGGGACAGACCAAGAGACCCAGTACTTC
D: -; J: TRBJ2-2; size: many; V: TRBV27; CDR3: CASSPISTGELFF; DNA: TGTGCCAGCAGTCCAATATCGACCGGGGAGCTGTTTTTT
D: -; J: TRBJ1-1; size: many; V: TRBV9; CDR3: CASSVEGQDTEAFF; DNA: TGTGCCAGCAGCGTAGAGGGGCAGGACACTGAAGCTTTCTTT
D: -; J: TRBJ2-5; size: many; V: TRBV3-1; CDR3: CASRRSPQETQYF; DNA: TGTGCCAGCAGGCGGTCTCCTCAAGAGACCCAGTACTTC
D: TRBD1; J: TRBJ2-2; size: -; V: TRBV5-4; CDR3: CASSLRGPNTGELFF; DNA: TGTGCCAGCAGCTTGAGGGGGCCGAACACCGGGGAGCTGTTTTTT
D: TRBD1; J: TRBJ1-2; size: many; V: TRBV29-1; CDR3: CSVGGTAGGYTF; DNA: TGCAGCGTTGGGGGGACAGCGGGCGGCTACACCTTC
D: TRBD2; J: TRBJ2-1; size: many; V: TRBV7-2; CDR3: CASSLVLAVAEQFF; DNA: TGTGCCAGCAGCTTAGTCCTAGCGGTGGCTGAGCAGTTCTTC
D: -; J: TRBJ1-1; size: many; V: TRBV4-1; CDR3: CASSQGSSEAFF; DNA: TGCGCCAGCAGCCAAGGATCGTCTGAAGCTTTCTTT
D: TRBD1; J: TRBJ2-7; size: -; V: TRBV5-6; CDR3: CASRPGTGGYEQYF; DNA: TGTGCCAGCAGACCCGGGACAGGGGGATACGAGCAGTACTTC
D: TRBD1; J: TRBJ1-1; size: many; V: TRBV3-1; CDR3: CASSDTTGGNTEAFF; DNA: TGTGCCAGCAGCGATACGACAGGGGGTAACACTGAAGCTTTCTTT
D: -; J: TRBJ2-5; size: many; V: TRBV5-1; CDR3: CASSLRVGQETQYF; DNA: TGCGCCAGCAGCTTGAGGGTAGGCCAAGAGACCCAGTACTTC
D: -; J: TRBJ1-3; size: -; V: TRBV12-3/TRBV12-4; CDR3: CASSRTASGNTIYF; DNA: TGTGCCAGCAGCCGGACGGCCTCTGGAAACACCATATATTTT
D: -; J: TRBJ2-3; size: few; V: TRBV7-2; CDR3: CASSLGALGGADTQYF; DNA: TGTGCCAGCAGCTTAGGGGCCCTCGGGGGAGCAGATACGCAGTATTTT
D: -; J: TRBJ2-7; size: many; V: TRBV19; CDR3: CASSIVGGLSSYEQYF; DNA: TGTGCCAGTAGTATAGTCGGGGGCCTAAGCTCCTACGAGCAGTACTTC
D: TRBD1; J: TRBJ2-2; size: many; V: TRBV2; CDR3: CASSEDRGAFTGELFF; DNA: TGTGCCAGCAGTGAAGACAGGGGGGCATTCACCGGGGAGCTGTTTTTT
D: TRBD1; J: TRBJ2-1; size: many; V: TRBV7-2; CDR3: CASSLGQGSIRARSYNEQFF; DNA: TGTGCCAGCAGCTTAGGACAGGGTTCTATACGAGCGAGGTCCTACAATGAGCAGTTCTTC
D: TRBD1; J: TRBJ2-1; size: many; V: TRBV11-2; CDR3: CAIDRGVLGNEQFF; DNA: TGTGCCATCGACAGGGGAGTATTAGGCAATGAGCAGTTCTTC
D: -; J: TRBJ2-7; size: many; V: TRBV24-1; CDR3: CATTHQDRNYEQYF; DNA: TGTGCCACCACACACCAGGACAGAAATTACGAGCAGTACTTC
D: -; J: TRBJ2-6; size: many; V: TRBV6-5; CDR3: CASSYNIQGHSGANVLTF; DNA: TGTGCCAGCAGTTACAACATTCAGGGCCACTCTGGGGCCAACGTCCTGACTTTC
D: TRBD2; J: TRBJ2-7; size: many; V: TRBV12-3/TRBV12-4; CDR3: CASAVLGGAYEQYF; DNA: TGTGCCAGCGCAGTTCTCGGGGGGGCCTACGAGCAGTACTTC
D: TRBD1; J: TRBJ1-5; size: many; V: TRBV18; CDR3: CASSQRQGDQPQHF; DNA: TGTGCCAGCTCCCAGAGACAGGGAGATCAGCCCCAGCATTTT
D: TRBD2; J: TRBJ2-3; size: many; V: TRBV5-1; CDR3: CASSIAPLASSTDTQYF; DNA: TGCGCCAGCAGCATAGCGCCACTAGCGAGTAGCACAGATACGCAGTATTTT
D: TRBD2; J: TRBJ2-3; size: many; V: TRBV6-1; CDR3: CASSMTSVTDTQYF; DNA: TGTGCCAGCAGTATGACTAGCGTCACAGATACGCAGTATTTT
D: TRBD1; J: TRBJ2-7; size: many; V: TRBV29-1; CDR3: CSVGQGNYEQYF; DNA: TGCAGCGTTGGACAGGGGAACTACGAGCAGTACTTC
D: -; J: TRBJ2-3; size: many; V: TRBV5-1; CDR3: CASSLAGLGTDTQYF; DNA: TGCGCCAGCAGCTTGGCAGGACTTGGGACAGATACGCAGTATTTT
D: TRBD1; J: TRBJ1-6; size: few; V: TRBV9; CDR3: CASSASGTGAWEPLHF; DNA: TGTGCCAGCAGCGCCTCCGGGACAGGGGCTTGGGAACCCCTCCACTTT
D: -; J: TRBJ2-7; size: many; V: TRBV18; CDR3: CASSPLEGRSYEQYF; DNA: TGTGCCAGCTCACCATTGGAGGGTAGGTCCTACGAGCAGTACTTC
D: -; J: TRBJ2-7; size: many; V: TRBV18; CDR3: CASSPPRPPYEQYF; DNA: TGTGCCAGCTCACCACCTCGACCGCCCTACGAGCAGTACTTC